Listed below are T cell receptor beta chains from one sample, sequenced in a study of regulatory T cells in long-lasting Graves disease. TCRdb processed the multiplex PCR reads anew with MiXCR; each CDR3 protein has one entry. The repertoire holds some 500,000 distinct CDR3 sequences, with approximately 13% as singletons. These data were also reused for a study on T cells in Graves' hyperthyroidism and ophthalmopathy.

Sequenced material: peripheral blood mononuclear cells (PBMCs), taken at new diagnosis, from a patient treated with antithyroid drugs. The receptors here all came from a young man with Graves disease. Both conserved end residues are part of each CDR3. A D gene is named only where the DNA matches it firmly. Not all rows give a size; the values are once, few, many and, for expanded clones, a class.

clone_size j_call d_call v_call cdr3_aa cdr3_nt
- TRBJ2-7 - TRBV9 CASSALGGTAKSEQYF TGTGCCAGCAGCGCTCTTGGGGGGACCGCAAAATCCGAGCAGTACTTC
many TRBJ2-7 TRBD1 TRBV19 CASRTRDSAYEQYF TGTGCCAGTAGAACCCGGGACAGCGCCTACGAGCAGTACTTC
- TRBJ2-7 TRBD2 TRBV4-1 CASSQDAGLAGGEQYF TGCGCCAGCAGCCAAGACGCGGGACTAGCGGGAGGTGAGCAGTACTTC
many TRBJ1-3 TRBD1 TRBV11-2 CASTFPTGIPGNTIYF TGTGCCAGCACCTTTCCGACAGGGATCCCTGGAAACACCATATATTTT
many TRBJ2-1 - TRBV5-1 CASSLDPPNEQFF TGTGCCAGCAGCTTGGACCCCCCCAATGAGCAGTTCTTC
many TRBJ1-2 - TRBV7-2 CASSLATLDF TGTGCCAGCAGCTTAGCAACACTGGACTTC
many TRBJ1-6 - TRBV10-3 CAISDGGDSPLHF TGTGCCATCTCGGATGGGGGAGACTCACCCCTCCACTTT
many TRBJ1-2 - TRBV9 CASSAMASTDDYGYTF TGTGCCAGCAGCGCCATGGCGAGCACCGACGACTATGGCTACACCTTC
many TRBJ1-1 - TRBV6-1 CASSTAGKANTEAFF TGTGCCAGCAGTACTGCGGGGAAGGCGAACACTGAAGCTTTCTTT
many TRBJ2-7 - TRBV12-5 CASGQSSYEQYF TGTGCTAGTGGACAGAGCTCCTACGAGCAGTACTTC
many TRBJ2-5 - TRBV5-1 CASSPEGGQETQYF TGCGCCAGCAGCCCCGAGGGGGGGCAAGAGACCCAGTACTTC
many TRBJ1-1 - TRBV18 CASSPRQMRDTEAFF TGTGCCAGCTCACCACGACAGATGAGGGACACTGAAGCTTTCTTT
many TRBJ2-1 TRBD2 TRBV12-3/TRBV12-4 CASSFRPWTSGKSYNEQFF TGTGCCAGCAGTTTCCGCCCTTGGACTAGCGGGAAATCCTACAATGAGCAGTTCTTC
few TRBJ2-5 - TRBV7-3 CASTEDRQETQYF TGTGCCAGCACCGAGGACAGACAAGAGACCCAGTACTTC
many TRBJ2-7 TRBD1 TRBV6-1 CASTPDRVNEQYF TGTGCCAGCACCCCCGACAGGGTCAACGAGCAGTACTTC
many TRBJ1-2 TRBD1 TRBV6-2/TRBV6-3 CASSYLTGSNYGYTF TGTGCCAGCAGTTACCTGACAGGGTCTAACTATGGCTACACCTTC
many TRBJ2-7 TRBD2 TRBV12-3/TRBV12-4 CASRPTSGSMGGEQYF TGTGCCAGCAGACCGACTAGCGGGAGTATGGGCGGCGAGCAGTACTTC
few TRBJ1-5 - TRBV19 CASSIRRGGNQPQHF TGTGCCAGTAGTATTAGGAGGGGTGGCAATCAGCCCCAGCATTTT
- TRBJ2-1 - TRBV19 CASSIGGGGPNEQFF TGTGCCAGTAGTATAGGAGGGGGAGGGCCCAATGAGCAGTTCTTC
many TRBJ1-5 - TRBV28 CASSTPLGNQPQHF TGTGCCAGCAGTACCCCCCTGGGCAATCAGCCCCAGCATTTT
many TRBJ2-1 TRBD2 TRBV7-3 CASSPGTSGRAEQFF TGTGCCAGCAGCCCGGGGACTAGCGGGAGGGCTGAGCAGTTCTTC
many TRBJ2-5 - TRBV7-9 CASSPPGPGAQYF TGTGCCAGCAGCCCTCCAGGACCGGGCGCCCAGTACTTC
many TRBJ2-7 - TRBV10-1 CASSESGGVSSYEQYF TGCGCCAGCAGTGAGTCGGGCGGTGTATCTTCCTACGAGCAGTACTTC
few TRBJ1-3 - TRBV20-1 CSARGGSSRLLSGNTIYF TGCAGTGCTAGAGGCGGGAGCTCCAGACTCCTCTCTGGAAACACCATATATTTT
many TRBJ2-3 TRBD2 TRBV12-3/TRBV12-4 CASSLALAGVSDTQYF TGTGCCAGCAGTTTAGCGCTGGCGGGAGTATCAGATACGCAGTATTTT
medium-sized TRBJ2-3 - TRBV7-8 CASSTDLVWYF TGTGCCAGCAGCACCGATTTAGTTTGGTATTTT
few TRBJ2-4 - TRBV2 CASLVDLLAKNIQYF TGTGCCAGCCTGGTAGACCTACTAGCCAAAAACATTCAGTACTTC
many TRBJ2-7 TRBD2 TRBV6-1 CASRRVGGTYEQYF TGTGCCAGCAGGCGGGTCGGGGGGACCTACGAGCAGTACTTC
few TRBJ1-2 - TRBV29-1 CSALGEYGYTF TGCAGCGCCCTGGGGGAGTATGGCTACACCTTC
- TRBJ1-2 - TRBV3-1 CASSQGPRGDSYGYTF TGTGCCAGCAGCCAAGGTCCCCGGGGGGATTCCTATGGCTACACCTTC